A selection of T cell receptor beta chains follows, all from one sample in a study of TIL therapy for anti-PD-1-resistant metastatic lung cancer. Clones were read by immunoSEQ multiplex PCR, and TCRdb kept only the in-frame ones, dropping some. The table includes under 70,000 clones, more than 75% detected once. The sequences come from blood, collected at baseline. The receptors were gathered from a person between 30 and 80 years old with non-small cell lung cancer. Each CDR3 is given with its conserved first and last residue. The D gene is left open where the match is weak. Only some rows state a clone size, as once, few, many or a class for expanded clones.

CDR3 DNA | CDR3 protein | J gene | clone size | D gene | V gene
TGTGCCAGCAGTCCGTGGGCTAACTATGGCTACACCTTC | CASSPWANYGYTF | TRBJ1-2 | . | . | TRBV25-1
TGCGCCAGCAGCTGGCCCCTCCCCGGGACTAGCTCGGGGTCTACGGCAGGGACCCAGTACTTC | CASSWPLPGTSSGSTAGTQYF | TRBJ2-5 | . | TRBD2 | TRBV5-1
TGCAGCGTTAAATCGGGCGGGGAGCTGTTTTTT | CSVKSGGELFF | TRBJ2-2 | few | . | TRBV29-1
TGTGCCAGCAGTTTATCAGGGGATACGGGAGATACGCAGTATTTT | CASSLSGDTGDTQYF | TRBJ2-3 | . | . | TRBV28
TGTGCCAGCAGCCAGGACCGGGCTCAGGCCTTCAATGAGCAGTTCTTC | CASSQDRAQAFNEQFF | TRBJ2-1 | once | . | TRBV4-2
TGTGCCAGCTCACCAACTAGCGGGGGGCGCAATGAGCAGTTCTTC | CASSPTSGGRNEQFF | TRBJ2-1 | . | TRBD2 | TRBV18
TGTGCCAGCACCCGTATGGCATCCAACTACGAGCAGTACTTC | CASTRMASNYEQYF | TRBJ2-7 | . | . | TRBV7-9
TGTGCCAGCGGGGGCCCCATGAACACCGGGGAGCTGTTTTTT | CASGGPMNTGELFF | TRBJ2-2 | . | . | TRBV3-1/TRBV3-2
TGTGCCAGCAGCCCGGACAGGGGAGGTGGCAATCAGCCCCAGCATTTT | CASSPDRGGGNQPQHF | TRBJ1-5 | . | TRBD1 | TRBV3-1/TRBV3-2
TGTGCCAGCAGTTTCGGACAGGGGAACACTGAAGCTTTCTTT | CASSFGQGNTEAFF | TRBJ1-1 | once | TRBD1 | TRBV27
TGCGCCAGCAGATCCGGGACTAGCGGGAGGGTTCTACTTTACAATGAGCAGTTCTTC | CASRSGTSGRVLLYNEQFF | TRBJ2-1 | once | TRBD2 | TRBV10-2
TGTGCCAGCAGTACTACTAGCGGGGGGTTCCGCTACAATGAGCAGTTCTTC | CASSTTSGGFRYNEQFF | TRBJ2-1 | . | TRBD2 | TRBV27
TGTGCCAGCAGCCCCTGGGAGGAAGAGACCCAGTACTTC | CASSPWEEETQYF | TRBJ2-5 | . | . | TRBV3-1/TRBV3-2
TGTGCCAGCAGAATGGGGATAAACTATGGCTACACCTTC | CASRMGINYGYTF | TRBJ1-2 | . | . | TRBV28
TGTGCCAGCTCTCTGGGGGTGAACACTGAAGCTTTCTTT | CASSLGVNTEAFF | TRBJ1-1 | . | . | TRBV18
TGTGCCGGCACCCCTGACAGGCCCAATCAGCCCCAGCATTTT | CAGTPDRPNQPQHF | TRBJ1-5 | . | . | TRBV28
TGTGCCAGCAGGGACTTGCAAACTGACGAGCAGTACTTC | CASRDLQTDEQYF | TRBJ2-7 | . | . | TRBV7-9
TGTGCCAGCAGTTACCCGATGTATAGCAATCAGCCCCAGCATTTT | CASSYPMYSNQPQHF | TRBJ1-5 | . | . | TRBV6-2/TRBV6-3
TGTGCCAGCAGCTTAATAGGCAGGGGTGCCAAAAACATTCAGTACTTC | CASSLIGRGAKNIQYF | TRBJ2-4 | . | . | TRBV11-2
TGTGCCAGCAGCAAGGGACCCACAGGGGACTATGGCTACACCTTC | CASSKGPTGDYGYTF | TRBJ1-2 | . | . | TRBV21-1
TGTGCCAGCTCACCACCTTACAATTCTGACTATGGCTACACCTTC | CASSPPYNSDYGYTF | TRBJ1-2 | few | . | TRBV18
TGCGCCAGCAGCTTGTTCTGGACTAGCGGCTCGAAGGGGGAGACCCAGTACTTC | CASSLFWTSGSKGETQYF | TRBJ2-5 | . | TRBD2 | TRBV5-1
TGTGCCATCAGTGAGTCGGGGAGCTCCTACGAGCAGTACTTC | CAISESGSSYEQYF | TRBJ2-7 | . | . | TRBV10-3
TGTGCCATCAGTGAGTCGAAGGAGCCCCACGAGCAGTACTTC | CAISESKEPHEQYF | TRBJ2-7 | few | . | TRBV10-3
TGTGCCAGTAACCCGAAGGGACAGGGTGACACCGGGGAGCTGTTTTTT | CASNPKGQGDTGELFF | TRBJ2-2 | . | TRBD1 | TRBV19
TGTGCCTCCCACGGTTCTCCGGGGATTGAGAGCTACACCTTC | CASHGSPGIESYTF | TRBJ1-2 | . | . | TRBV6-5
TGTGCCGTTGAGACAGGGGCCAGTCAGCCCCAGCATTTT | CAVETGASQPQHF | TRBJ1-5 | . | TRBD1 | TRBV19
TGTGCCAGCAGTTACTTGGCGAACACTGAAGCTTTCTTT | CASSYLANTEAFF | TRBJ1-1 | . | . | TRBV6-2/TRBV6-3
TGCGCCAGCAGGAATCCCGGGACAACCTACGAGCAGTACTTC | CASRNPGTTYEQYF | TRBJ2-7 | . | . | TRBV5-1
TGTGCCAGCAGCTTAGGGGTATACTATGGCTACACCTTC | CASSLGVYYGYTF | TRBJ1-2 | few | . | TRBV7-6
TGTGCCAGCAGGGACCCACCGGGGAGAGGTGATGGCTACACCTTC | CASRDPPGRGDGYTF | TRBJ1-2 | . | . | TRBV27
TGCGCCAGCAGCTTGGAACCAGGGGGCTACGAGCAGTACTTC | CASSLEPGGYEQYF | TRBJ2-7 | . | TRBD1 | TRBV5-1
TGTGCTAGTGGTTTTGCGGGACAGGGGGGCCTGAGCTCCTACAATGAGCAGTTCTTC | CASGFAGQGGLSSYNEQFF | TRBJ2-1 | . | TRBD1 | TRBV12-5
TGTGCCAGCTCATCTCGACCCCCCAGGGGCGAGGCTGAAGCTTTCTTT | CASSSRPPRGEAEAFF | TRBJ1-1 | . | . | TRBV18
TGTGCCAGCACCCGGGACAGCCGTTCCTACGAGCAGTACTTC | CASTRDSRSYEQYF | TRBJ2-7 | . | TRBD1 | TRBV27
TGTGCCAGCGGCGGCACACCCCTCCACTTT | CASGGTPLHF | TRBJ1-6 | . | . | TRBV6-5